These T cell receptor beta chains were read from a single sample in a study of CD8 T cells in ankylosing spondylitis. TCRdb itself ran the 5' RACE reads through MiXCR, one entry per CDR3 protein. The data contain around 770,000 distinct CDR3 sequences, around 11% of them singletons. The sample was blood, either unsorted or a sorted T cell fraction (not recorded which). The receptors here all came from a male donor with ankylosing spondylitis. The CDR3 runs from the conserved cysteine through the conserved F or W. The D gene is left open where the match is weak. The size of a clone is reported for some rows only, either as once, few or many, or as a class for expanded clones.

d_call clone_size j_call v_call cdr3_aa cdr3_nt
NA NA TRBJ1-1 TRBV9 CASSPGGPDTEAFF TGTGCCAGCAGCCCCGGGGGGCCTGACACTGAAGCTTTCTTT
NA few TRBJ2-7 TRBV6-5 CASSYSGAGRNEQYF TGTGCCAGCAGTTACTCCGGGGCGGGGAGGAACGAGCAGTACTTC
NA few TRBJ1-1 TRBV11-1 CASSSGRSGDTEAFF TGTGCCAGCAGCTCCGGACGGAGTGGGGACACTGAAGCTTTCTTT
NA NA TRBJ2-7 TRBV28 CASKKLNPAYEQYF TGTGCCAGCAAAAAGCTAAACCCTGCCTACGAGCAGTACTTC
NA NA TRBJ2-7 TRBV27 CASSFRDLTYEQYF TGTGCCAGCAGTTTTCGGGACCTTACCTACGAGCAGTACTTC
TRBD2 many TRBJ2-5 TRBV20-1 CSAPTSERLVGTQYF TGCAGTGCGCCCACTAGCGAGAGACTTGTTGGGACCCAGTACTTC
TRBD2 NA TRBJ2-1 TRBV5-1 CASSSSGDPYNEQFF TGCGCCAGCAGCTCCAGCGGGGACCCCTACAATGAGCAGTTCTTC
TRBD1 NA TRBJ1-2 TRBV15 CATSRWDRESNGYTF TGTGCCACCAGCAGGTGGGACAGGGAATCGAACGGCTACACCTTC
NA few TRBJ1-2 TRBV29-1 CSAPARVAGYTF TGCAGCGCCCCGGCGAGAGTCGCTGGCTACACCTTC
NA few TRBJ2-3 TRBV28 CASSNTGILDSTDTQYF TGTGCCAGCAGCAATACAGGGATCCTAGATAGCACAGATACGCAGTATTTT
NA NA TRBJ2-1 TRBV12-3/TRBV12-4 CASSLKRTSSYNEQFF TGTGCCAGCAGTTTAAAGCGGACGAGCTCCTACAATGAGCAGTTCTTC
NA NA TRBJ1-1 TRBV15 CATTKGAALSEAFF TGTGCCACCACCAAAGGGGCAGCACTGAGTGAAGCTTTCTTT
NA few TRBJ2-7 TRBV9 CASSVGQGIFDEQYF TGTGCCAGCAGCGTAGGTCAGGGGATTTTTGACGAGCAGTACTTC
TRBD1 many TRBJ2-1 TRBV4-2 CASSSTSRDRAFF TGTGCCAGCAGCTCAACATCCCGGGACAGGGCGTTCTTC
NA many TRBJ1-2 TRBV20-1 CSVGPDRIINYGYTF TGCAGTGTTGGCCCGGACAGAATAATTAACTATGGCTACACCTTC
TRBD2 few TRBJ2-5 TRBV7-2 CASSGPPGGETQYF TGTGCCAGCAGCGGCCCACCGGGAGGGGAGACCCAGTACTTC
NA few TRBJ1-4 TRBV20-1 CSARTTNEKLFF TGCAGTGCTAGGACAACTAATGAAAAACTGTTTTTT
NA few TRBJ1-2 TRBV28 CASRLGGRQGYTF TGTGCCAGCAGGTTAGGAGGCCGGCAAGGCTACACCTTC
TRBD1 few TRBJ2-7 TRBV19 CASSPSGGNEQYF TGTGCCAGTAGTCCCTCAGGGGGAAACGAGCAGTACTTC
NA few TRBJ2-7 TRBV7-2 CASSLGSPRGIYEQYF TGTGCCAGCAGCTTAGGGTCCCCGAGGGGAATCTACGAGCAGTACTTC
NA few TRBJ1-5 TRBV7-2 CASSLLGQSQHF TGTGCCAGCAGCTTACTAGGGCAGTCCCAGCATTTT
NA few TRBJ2-7 TRBV20-1 CSSGRGGPREQYF TGCAGCTCTGGAAGAGGAGGGCCTAGGGAGCAGTACTTC